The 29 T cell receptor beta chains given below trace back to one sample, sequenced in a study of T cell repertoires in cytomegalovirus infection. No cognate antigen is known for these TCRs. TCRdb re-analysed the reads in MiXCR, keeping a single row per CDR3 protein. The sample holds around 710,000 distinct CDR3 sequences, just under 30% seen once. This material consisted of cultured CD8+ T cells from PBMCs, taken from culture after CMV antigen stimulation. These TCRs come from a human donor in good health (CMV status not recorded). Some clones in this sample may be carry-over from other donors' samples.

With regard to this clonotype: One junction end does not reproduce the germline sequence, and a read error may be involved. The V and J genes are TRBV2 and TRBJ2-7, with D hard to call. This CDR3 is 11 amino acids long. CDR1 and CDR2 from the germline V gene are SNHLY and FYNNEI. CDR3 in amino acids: CASREGNEQYF. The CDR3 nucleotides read TGTGCCAGCCGTGAAGGGAACGAGCAGTACTTC.

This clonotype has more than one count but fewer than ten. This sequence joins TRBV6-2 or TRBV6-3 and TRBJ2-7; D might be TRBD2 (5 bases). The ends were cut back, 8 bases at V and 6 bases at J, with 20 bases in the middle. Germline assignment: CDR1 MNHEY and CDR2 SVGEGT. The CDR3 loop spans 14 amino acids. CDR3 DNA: TGTGCCAGCGCTCCTAGGATGAGCGGTGGCGAGCAGTACGTC. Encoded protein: CASAPRMSGGEQYV.

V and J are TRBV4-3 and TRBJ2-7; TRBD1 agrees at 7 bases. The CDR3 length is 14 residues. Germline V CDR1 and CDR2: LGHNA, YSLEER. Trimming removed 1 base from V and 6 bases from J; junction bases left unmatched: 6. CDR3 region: CASSQGTTGAEQYV. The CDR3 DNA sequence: TGCGCCAGCAGCCAAGGGACCACAGGGGCCGAGCAGTACGTC.

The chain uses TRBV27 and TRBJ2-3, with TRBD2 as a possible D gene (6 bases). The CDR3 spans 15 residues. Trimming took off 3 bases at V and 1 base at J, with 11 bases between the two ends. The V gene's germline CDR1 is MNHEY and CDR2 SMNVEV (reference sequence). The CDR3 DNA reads TGTGCCAGCAGTTTGATAGGCGGGGGCACAGATACGCAGTATTTT. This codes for CASSLIGGGTDTQYF.

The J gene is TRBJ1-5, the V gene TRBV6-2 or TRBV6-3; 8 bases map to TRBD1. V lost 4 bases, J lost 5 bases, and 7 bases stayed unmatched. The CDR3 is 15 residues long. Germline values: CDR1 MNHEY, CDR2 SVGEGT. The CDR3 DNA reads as TGTGCCAGCAGTTCCGACAGGGGATTTTATCAGCCCCAGCATTTT. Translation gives CASSSDRGFYQPQHF.

In DNA form, the CDR3 reads TGTGCCACTCCCGGCCCAGGGCTCTACGAGCAGTACTTC. Amino acid sequence: CATPGPGLYEQYF. The genes are TRBV5-8 and TRBJ2-7; D is possibly TRBD1 (5 bases). Trimming left V 9 bases short and J 3 bases short, with 16 bases between. CDR3 size: 13 residues. Germline V lookup: CDR1 SGHTS, CDR2 YDEGEE.

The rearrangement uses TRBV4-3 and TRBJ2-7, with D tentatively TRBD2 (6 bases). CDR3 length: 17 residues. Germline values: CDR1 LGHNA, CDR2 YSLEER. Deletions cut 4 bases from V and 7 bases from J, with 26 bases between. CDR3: CASSLRARDSKKPEQYF. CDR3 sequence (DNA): TGCGCCAGCAGCCTCAGGGCCCGGGACTCAAAAAAACCTGAGCAGTACTTC.

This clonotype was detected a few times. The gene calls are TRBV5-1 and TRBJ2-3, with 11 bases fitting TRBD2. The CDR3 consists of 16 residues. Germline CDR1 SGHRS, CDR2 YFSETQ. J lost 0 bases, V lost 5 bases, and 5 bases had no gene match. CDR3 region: CASSDGLAGSTDTQYF. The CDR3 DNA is TGCGCCAGCAGTGATGGACTAGCGGGTAGCACAGATACGCAGTATTTT. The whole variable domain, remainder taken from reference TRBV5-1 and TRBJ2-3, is KAGVTQTPRYLIKTRGQQVTLSCSPISGHRSVSWYQQTPGQGLQFLFEYFSETQRNKGNFPGRFSGRQFSNSRSEMNVSTLELGDSALYLCASSDGLAGSTDTQYFGPGTRLTVL.

CDR3 coding DNA: TGTGCCAGCAGCTCACCCAGCAGGGGCCTCCCTGAAGCTTTCTTT. It specifies CASSSPSRGLPEAFF. The J gene is TRBJ1-1, the V gene TRBV7-2; D may be TRBD1 (6 bases). This CDR3 is built from 15 residues. The germline V gene has CDR1 SGHTA and CDR2 FQGNSA. The ends were cut back, 4 bases at V and 6 bases at J, with 18 bases in the middle.

CDR3 in amino acids: CASSLTTESTDTQYF. The CDR3 coding sequence is TGTGCCAGCAGCCTAACGACAGAGAGCACAGATACGCAGTATTTT. The gene calls are TRBV7-9 and TRBJ2-3; D is perhaps TRBD1 (5 bases). V shed 5 bases and J shed 0 bases, with 12 bases lying between them. The length of the CDR3 is 15 residues. From germline, CDR1 is SEHNR and CDR2 FQNEAQ (reference sequence).

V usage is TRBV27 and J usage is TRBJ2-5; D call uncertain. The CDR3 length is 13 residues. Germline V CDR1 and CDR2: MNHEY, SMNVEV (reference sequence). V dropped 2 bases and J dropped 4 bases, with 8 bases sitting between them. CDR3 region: CASSLQLTETQYF. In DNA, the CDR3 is TGTGCCAGCAGTTTACAATTGACAGAGACCCAGTACTTC.

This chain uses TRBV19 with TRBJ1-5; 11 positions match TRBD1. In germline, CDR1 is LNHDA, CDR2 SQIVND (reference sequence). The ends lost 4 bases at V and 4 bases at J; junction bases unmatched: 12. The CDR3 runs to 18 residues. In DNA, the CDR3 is TGTGCCAGTAGTACCGGGGACAGGGGGGGAATATGGAATCAGCCCCAGCATTTT. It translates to CASSTGDRGGIWNQPQHF.

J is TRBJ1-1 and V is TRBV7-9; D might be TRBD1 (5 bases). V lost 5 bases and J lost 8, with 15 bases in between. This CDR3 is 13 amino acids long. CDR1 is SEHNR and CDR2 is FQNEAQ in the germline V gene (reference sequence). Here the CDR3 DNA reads TGTGCCAGCAGCCCGGGACCCCCGCGAGAAGCTTTCTTT. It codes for CASSPGPPREAFF.

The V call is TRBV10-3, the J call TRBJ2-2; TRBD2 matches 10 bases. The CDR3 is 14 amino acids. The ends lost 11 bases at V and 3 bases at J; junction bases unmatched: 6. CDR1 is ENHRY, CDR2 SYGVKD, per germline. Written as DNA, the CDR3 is TGTGCCGTCCTAGCGGGGGCCTACACCGGGGAGCTGTTTTTT. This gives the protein CAVLAGAYTGELFF.

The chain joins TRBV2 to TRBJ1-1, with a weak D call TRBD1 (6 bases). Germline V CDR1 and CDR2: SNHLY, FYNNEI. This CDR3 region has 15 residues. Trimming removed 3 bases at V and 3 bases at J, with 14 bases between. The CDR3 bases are TGTGCCAGCAGTGAGGAAGAGAGGGGGGACACTGAAGCTTTCTTT. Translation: CASSEEERGDTEAFF.

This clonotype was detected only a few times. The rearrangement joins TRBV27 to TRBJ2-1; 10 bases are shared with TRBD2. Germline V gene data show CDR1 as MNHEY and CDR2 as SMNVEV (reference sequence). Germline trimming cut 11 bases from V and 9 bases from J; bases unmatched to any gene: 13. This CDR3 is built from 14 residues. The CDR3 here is CASSLAGYSGEQFF. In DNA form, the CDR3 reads TGTGCCTCCTCACTAGCGGGGTATTCCGGTGAGCAGTTCTTC.

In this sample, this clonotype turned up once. CDR3 sequence: CASSILDSLHYGYTF. CDR3 bases: TGTGCCAGTAGTATCCTCGACAGCCTCCACTATGGCTACACCTTC. The rearrangement links TRBV19 to TRBJ1-2, with D perhaps TRBD1 (5 bases). This CDR3 comprises 15 residues. Deletions cut 3 bases from V and 3 bases from J, with 14 bases between. Germline V gene lookup returns CDR1 LNHDA and CDR2 SQIVND (reference sequence).

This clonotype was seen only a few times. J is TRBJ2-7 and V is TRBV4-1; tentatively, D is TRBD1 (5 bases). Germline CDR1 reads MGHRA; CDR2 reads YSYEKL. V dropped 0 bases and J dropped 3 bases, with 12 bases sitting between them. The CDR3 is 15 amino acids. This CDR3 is CASSQDHRSHYEQYV. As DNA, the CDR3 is TGCGCCAGCAGCCAAGACCACAGGAGTCACTACGAGCAGTACGTC.

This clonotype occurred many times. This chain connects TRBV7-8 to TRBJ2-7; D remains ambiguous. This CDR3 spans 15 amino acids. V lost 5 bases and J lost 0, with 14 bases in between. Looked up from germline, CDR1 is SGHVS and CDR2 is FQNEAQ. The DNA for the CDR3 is TGTGCCAGCAGCCTAGGTCAACTACCCTCCTACGAGCAGTACTTC. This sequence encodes CASSLGQLPSYEQYF.

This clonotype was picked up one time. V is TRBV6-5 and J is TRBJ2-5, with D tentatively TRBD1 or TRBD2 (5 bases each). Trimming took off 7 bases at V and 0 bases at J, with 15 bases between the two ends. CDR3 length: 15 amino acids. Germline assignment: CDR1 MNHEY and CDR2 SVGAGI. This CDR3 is CASTRDRRNQETQYF. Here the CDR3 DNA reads TGTGCCAGCACCCGGGACCGACGAAACCAAGAGACCCAGTACTTC.

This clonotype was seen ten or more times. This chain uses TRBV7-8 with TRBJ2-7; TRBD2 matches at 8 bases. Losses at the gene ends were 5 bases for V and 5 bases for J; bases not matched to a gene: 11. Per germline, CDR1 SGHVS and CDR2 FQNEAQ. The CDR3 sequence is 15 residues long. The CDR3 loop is CASSNVGTSSDEQYF. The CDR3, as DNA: TGTGCCAGCAGCAATGTCGGGACTAGTTCCGACGAGCAGTACTTC.

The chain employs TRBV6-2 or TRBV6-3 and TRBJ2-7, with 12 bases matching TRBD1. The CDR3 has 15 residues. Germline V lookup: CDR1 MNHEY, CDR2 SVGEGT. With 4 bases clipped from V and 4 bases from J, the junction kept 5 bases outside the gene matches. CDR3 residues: CASSSGQGAWYEQYV. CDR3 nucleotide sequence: TGTGCCAGCAGTTCGGGACAGGGGGCTTGGTACGAGCAGTACGTC.

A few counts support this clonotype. CDR3 sequence reads: CASSTGHHDEKLFF. CDR3 bases: TGTGCCAGCAGCACAGGCCATCACGATGAAAAACTGTTTTTT. V and J are TRBV7-9 and TRBJ1-4, with a tentative D call TRBD1 (5 bases). Germline CDR1 reads SEHNR; CDR2 reads FQNEAQ (reference sequence). V was pared by 5 bases and J by 6 bases, with 13 bases between. CDR3 length: 14 residues.

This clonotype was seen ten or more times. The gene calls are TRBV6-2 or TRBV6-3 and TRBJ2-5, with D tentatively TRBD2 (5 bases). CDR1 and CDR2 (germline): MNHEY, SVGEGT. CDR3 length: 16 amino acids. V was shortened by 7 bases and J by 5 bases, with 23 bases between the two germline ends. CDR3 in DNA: TGTGCCAGCATCGGTGGGAACCTCCGCTCGGGGGAGACCCAGTACTTC. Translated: CASIGGNLRSGETQYF.

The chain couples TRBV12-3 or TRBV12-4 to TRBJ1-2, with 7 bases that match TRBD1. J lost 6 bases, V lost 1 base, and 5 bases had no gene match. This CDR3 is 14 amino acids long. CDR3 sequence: CASSLGRDSDGYTF. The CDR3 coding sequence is TGTGCCAGCAGTTTAGGCCGGGACAGCGATGGCTACACCTTC.

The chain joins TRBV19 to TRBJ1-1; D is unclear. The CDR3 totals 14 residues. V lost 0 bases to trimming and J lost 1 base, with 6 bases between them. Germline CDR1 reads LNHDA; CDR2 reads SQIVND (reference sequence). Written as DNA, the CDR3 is TGTGCCAGTAGTATAGACGGACCGAACACTGAAGCTTTCTTT. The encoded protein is CASSIDGPNTEAFF.

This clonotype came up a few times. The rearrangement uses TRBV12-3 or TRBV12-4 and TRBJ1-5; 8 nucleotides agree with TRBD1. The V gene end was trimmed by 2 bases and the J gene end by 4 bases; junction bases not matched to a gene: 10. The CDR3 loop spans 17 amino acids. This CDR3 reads CASSLPGPQGGNQPQHF. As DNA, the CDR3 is TGTGCCAGCAGTTTACCGGGCCCACAGGGGGGAAATCAGCCCCAGCATTTT.

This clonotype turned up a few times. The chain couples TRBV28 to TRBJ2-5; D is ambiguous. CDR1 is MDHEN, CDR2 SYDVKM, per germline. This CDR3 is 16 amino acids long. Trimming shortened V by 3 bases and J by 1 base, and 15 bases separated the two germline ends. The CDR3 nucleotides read TGTGCCAGCAGTTTCAGTCCAACCCTTTTCCAAGAGACCCAGTACTTC. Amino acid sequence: CASSFSPTLFQETQYF.

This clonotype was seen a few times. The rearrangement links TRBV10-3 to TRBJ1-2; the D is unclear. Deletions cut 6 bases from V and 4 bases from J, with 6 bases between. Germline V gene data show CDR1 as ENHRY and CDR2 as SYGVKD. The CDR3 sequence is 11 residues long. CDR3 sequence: CAIRRVYGYTF. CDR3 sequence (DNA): TGTGCCATCAGGAGGGTCTATGGCTACACCTTC.